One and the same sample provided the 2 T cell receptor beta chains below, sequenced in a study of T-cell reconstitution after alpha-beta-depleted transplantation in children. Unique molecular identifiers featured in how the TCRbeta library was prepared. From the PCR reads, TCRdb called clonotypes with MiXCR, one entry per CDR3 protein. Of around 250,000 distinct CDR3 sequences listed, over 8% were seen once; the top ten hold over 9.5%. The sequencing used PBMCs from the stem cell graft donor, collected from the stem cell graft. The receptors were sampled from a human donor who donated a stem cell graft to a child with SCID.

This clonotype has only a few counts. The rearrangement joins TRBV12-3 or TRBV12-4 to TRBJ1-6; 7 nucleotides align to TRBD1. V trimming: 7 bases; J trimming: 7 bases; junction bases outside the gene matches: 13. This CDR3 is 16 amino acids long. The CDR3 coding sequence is TGTGCCAGCACCACAGCAGCGGGACAGACAAATTCACCCCTCCACTTT. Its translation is CASTTAAGQTNSPLHF.

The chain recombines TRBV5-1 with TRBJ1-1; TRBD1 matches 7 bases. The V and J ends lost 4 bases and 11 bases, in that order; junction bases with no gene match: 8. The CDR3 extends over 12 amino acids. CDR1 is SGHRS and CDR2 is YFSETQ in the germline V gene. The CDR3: CASSQDRVEAFF. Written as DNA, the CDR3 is TGCGCCAGCAGCCAAGACAGGGTCGAGGCTTTCTTT.